The clone carrying this T cell receptor (beta chain) occurred many times. The data derive from a study of CD8 T cells in ankylosing spondylitis. TCRdb reprocessed the 5' RACE reads with MiXCR, giving one entry per CDR3 protein. The sample comprises about 100,000 distinct CDR3 sequences, 7.5% to 9% of which are singletons, and about 4.6% rests with the top ten. The CDR3 extends over 13 amino acids. The V end lost 4 bases, the J end lost 3 bases, and 9 bases lay between the germline ends. The sequenced sample was blood, either unsorted or a sorted T cell fraction (not recorded which). The chain couples TRBV12-3 or TRBV12-4 to TRBJ1-1, with TRBD1 as a possible D gene (6 bases). This TCR was recovered from a male donor with ankylosing spondylitis or in good health (not recorded which). The CDR3 DNA follows: TGTGCCAGCAGTTCCAGGGGTTACACTGAAGCTTTCTTT. Translating gives CASSSRGYTEAFF.